This T cell receptor (beta chain) came from a study of breast tumors, draining lymph nodes, adjacent tissues (dated by TCRdb to 2016 to 2017). Study-level background: The study compared TCR beta repertoires across tumor, adjacent nontumor tissue and axillary lymph nodes from breast cancer patients. The study was designed to assess the relationships and possible T-cell exchange between tumor, surrounding tissue and draining lymph node repertoires in human breast cancer.

With respect to this clonotype: The antigen this receptor binds is unknown. Per-base quality was not reported, and no clone a single base away is much larger than it.

Instrument on record: Illumina HiSeq 2000. Multiplex PCR amplification was used to build the TCR beta chain libraries. The amplified TCR beta chain products were analyzed by high-throughput sequencing. TCRdb reanalyzed the raw reads on its own, using fastp at Q25 for trimming and MiXCR for clone calling, and kept in-frame beta chains. Each entry merges the rows of one CDR3 protein and shows their most common DNA and genes. Present in this sample are some 14,000 distinct CDR3 sequences, around 55% of which were seen just once. The top ten constitute about 30% of the sample. The adjacent samples were made up of nontumor breast tissue around the tumor. The germline V gene sets CDR1 to SGHTA and CDR2 to FQGTGA. The CDR3 spans 12 residues, from the cysteine through the phenylalanine. The only DNA kept is the CDR3, 36 bases in frame from the first base. The germline ends are 2 bases apart after V is trimmed by 4 bases and J by 2 bases.

The study at large found these results: Rather than being directly demonstrated, the conclusion that tumor T cells originate in lymph nodes was presented as consistent with a hypothesis. Tumor T-cell repertoires showed less diversity than lymph node repertoires and more diversity than nontumor tissue repertoires, and tumor T-cell repertoires showed preferential V and J gene usage. Tumor and nontumor tissue repertoires were significantly more similar in luminal-like than in basal-like breast cancer. A scenario in which most tumor T cells derive from the lymph node and then expand within tumor tissue was judged to be consistent with the data.

The receptor was isolated from a female donor with breast cancer. Some clones in this sample may be carry-over from other donors' samples. The sequencing sample was made of tumor-adjacent breast tissue. The V and J genes are TRBV7-3 and TRBJ2-2; the D segment cannot be called with confidence. The DNA is as follows: TGTGCCAGCAGCTCCAACACCGGGGAGCTGTTTTTT. Its product reads: CASSSNTGELFF.